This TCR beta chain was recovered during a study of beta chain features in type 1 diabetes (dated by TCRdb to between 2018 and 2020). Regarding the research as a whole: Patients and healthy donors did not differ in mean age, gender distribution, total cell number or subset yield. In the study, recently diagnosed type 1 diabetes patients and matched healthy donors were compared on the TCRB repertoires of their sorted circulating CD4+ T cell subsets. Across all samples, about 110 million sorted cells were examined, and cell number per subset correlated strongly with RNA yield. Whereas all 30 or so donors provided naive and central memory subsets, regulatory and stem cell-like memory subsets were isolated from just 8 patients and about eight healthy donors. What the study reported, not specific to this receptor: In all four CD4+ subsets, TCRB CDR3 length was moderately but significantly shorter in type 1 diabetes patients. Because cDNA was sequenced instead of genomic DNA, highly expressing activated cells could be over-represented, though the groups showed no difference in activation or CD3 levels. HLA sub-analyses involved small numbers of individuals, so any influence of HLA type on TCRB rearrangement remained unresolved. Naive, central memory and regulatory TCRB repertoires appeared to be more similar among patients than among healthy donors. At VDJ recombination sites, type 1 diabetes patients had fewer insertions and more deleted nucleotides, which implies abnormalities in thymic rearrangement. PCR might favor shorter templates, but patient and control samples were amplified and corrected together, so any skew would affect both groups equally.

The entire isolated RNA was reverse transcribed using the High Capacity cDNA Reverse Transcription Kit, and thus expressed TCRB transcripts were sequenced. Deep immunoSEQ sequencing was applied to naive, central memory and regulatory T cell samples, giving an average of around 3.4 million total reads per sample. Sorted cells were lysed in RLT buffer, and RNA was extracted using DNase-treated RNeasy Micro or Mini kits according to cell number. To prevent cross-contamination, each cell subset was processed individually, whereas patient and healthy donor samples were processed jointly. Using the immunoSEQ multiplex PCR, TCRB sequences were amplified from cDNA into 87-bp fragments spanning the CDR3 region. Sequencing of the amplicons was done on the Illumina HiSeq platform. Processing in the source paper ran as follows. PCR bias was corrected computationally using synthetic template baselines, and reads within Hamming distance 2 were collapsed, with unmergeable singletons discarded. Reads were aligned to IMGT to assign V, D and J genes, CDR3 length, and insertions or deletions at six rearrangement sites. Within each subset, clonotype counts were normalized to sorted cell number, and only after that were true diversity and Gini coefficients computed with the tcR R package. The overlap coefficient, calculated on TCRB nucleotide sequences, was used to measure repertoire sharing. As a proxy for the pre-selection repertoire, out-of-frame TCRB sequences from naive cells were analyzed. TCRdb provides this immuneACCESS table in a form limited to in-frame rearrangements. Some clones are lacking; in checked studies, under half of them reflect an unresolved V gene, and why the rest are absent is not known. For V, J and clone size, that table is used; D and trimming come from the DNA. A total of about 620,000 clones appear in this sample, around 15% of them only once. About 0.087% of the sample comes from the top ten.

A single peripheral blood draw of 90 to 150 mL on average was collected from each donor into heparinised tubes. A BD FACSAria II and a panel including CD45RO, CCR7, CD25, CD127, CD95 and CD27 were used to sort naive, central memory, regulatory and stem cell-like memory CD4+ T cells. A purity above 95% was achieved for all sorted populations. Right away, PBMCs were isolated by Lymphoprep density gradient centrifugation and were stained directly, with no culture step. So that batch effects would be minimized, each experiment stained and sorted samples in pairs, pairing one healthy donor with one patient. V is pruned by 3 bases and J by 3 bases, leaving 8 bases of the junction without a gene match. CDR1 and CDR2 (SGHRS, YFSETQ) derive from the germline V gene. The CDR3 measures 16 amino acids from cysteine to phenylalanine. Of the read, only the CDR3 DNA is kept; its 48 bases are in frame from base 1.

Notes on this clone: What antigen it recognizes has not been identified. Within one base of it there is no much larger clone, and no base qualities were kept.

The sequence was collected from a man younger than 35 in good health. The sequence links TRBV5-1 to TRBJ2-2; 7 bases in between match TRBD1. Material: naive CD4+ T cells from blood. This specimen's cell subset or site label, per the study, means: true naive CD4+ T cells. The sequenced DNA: TGCGCCAGCAGCTCTGGAGACAGGGTTTACACCGGGGAGCTGTTTTTT. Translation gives CASSSGDRVYTGELFF.